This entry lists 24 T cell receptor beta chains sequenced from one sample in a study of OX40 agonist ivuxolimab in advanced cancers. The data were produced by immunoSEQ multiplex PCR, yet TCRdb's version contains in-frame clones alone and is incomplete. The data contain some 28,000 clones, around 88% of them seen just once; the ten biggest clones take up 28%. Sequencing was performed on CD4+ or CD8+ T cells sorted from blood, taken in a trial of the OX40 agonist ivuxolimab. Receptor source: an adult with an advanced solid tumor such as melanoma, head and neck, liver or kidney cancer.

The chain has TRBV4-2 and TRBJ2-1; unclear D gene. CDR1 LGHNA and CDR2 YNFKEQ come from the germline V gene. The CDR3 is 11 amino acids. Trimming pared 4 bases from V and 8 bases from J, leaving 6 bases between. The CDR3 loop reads CASSLTYEQFF. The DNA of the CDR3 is TGTGCCAGCAGCCTGACTTATGAGCAGTTCTTC.

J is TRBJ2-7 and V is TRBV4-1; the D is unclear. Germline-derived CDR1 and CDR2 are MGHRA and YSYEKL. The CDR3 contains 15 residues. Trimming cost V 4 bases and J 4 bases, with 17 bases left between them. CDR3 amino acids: CASSLKVLGEYEQYF. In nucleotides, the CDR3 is TGCGCCAGCAGCCTAAAGGTGCTTGGGGAATACGAGCAGTACTTC.

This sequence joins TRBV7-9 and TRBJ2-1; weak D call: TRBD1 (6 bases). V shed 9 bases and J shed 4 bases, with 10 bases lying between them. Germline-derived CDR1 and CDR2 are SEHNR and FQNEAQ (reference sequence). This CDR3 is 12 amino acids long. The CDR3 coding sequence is TGTGCCAGTAGGACAGCTTACAATGAGCAGTTCTTC. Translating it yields CASRTAYNEQFF.

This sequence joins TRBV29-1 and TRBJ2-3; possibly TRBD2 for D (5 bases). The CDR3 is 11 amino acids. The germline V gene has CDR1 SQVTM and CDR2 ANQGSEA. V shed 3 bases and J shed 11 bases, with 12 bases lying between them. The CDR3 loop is CSVELEDGQYF. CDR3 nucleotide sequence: TGCAGCGTTGAGTTGGAGGACGGGCAGTATTTT.

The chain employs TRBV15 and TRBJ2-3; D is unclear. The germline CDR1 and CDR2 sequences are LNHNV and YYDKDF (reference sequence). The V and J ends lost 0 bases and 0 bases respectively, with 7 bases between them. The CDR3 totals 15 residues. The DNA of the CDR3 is TGTGCCACCAGCAGAGAAAGGTACAGCACAGATACGCAGTATTTT. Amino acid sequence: CATSRERYSTDTQYF.

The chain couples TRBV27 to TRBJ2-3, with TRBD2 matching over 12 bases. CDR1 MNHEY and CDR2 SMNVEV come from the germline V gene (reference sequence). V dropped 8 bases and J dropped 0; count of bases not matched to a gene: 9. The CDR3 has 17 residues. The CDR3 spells CASAATSGGHSTDTQYF. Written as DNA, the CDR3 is TGTGCCAGCGCGGCGACTAGCGGGGGACATAGCACAGATACGCAGTATTTT.

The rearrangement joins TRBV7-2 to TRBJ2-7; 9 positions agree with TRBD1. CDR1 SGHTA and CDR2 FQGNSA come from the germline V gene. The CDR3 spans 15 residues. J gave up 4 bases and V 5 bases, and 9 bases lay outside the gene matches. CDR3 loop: CASSTRGQGTYEQYF. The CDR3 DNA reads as TGTGCCAGCAGCACCCGGGGACAGGGTACATACGAGCAGTACTTC.

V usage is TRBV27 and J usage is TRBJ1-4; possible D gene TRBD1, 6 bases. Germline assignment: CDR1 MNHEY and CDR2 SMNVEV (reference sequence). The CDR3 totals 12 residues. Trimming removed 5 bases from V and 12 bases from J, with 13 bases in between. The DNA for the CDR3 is TGTGCCAGCAGTGAGACACAGGGTGAACTGTTTTTT. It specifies CASSETQGELFF.

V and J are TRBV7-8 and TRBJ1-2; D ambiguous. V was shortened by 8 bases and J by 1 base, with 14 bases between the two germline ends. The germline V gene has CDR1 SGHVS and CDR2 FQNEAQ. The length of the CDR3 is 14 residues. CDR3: CASRERGSNYGYTF. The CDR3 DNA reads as TGTGCCAGCCGGGAACGTGGCAGTAACTATGGCTACACCTTC.

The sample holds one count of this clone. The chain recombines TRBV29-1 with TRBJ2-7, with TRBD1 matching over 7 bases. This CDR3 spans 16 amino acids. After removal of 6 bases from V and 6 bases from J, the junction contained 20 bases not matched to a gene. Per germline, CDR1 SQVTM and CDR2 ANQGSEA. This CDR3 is CSVIVKPYGTESEQYF. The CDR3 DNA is TGCAGCGTGATCGTAAAACCTTACGGGACAGAGAGCGAGCAGTACTTC.

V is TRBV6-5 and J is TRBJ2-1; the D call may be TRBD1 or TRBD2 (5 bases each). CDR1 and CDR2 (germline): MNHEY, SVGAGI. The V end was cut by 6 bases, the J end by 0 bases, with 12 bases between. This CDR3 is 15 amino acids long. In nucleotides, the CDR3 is TGTGCCAGCAGATCCGGGACGGACTCCTACAATGAGCAGTTCTTC. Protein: CASRSGTDSYNEQFF.

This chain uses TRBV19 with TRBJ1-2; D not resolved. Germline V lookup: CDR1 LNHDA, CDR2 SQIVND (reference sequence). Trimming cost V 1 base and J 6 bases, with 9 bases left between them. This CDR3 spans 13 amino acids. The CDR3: CASSIGGLDGYTF. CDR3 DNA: TGTGCCAGTAGTATAGGTGGGCTCGATGGCTACACCTTC.

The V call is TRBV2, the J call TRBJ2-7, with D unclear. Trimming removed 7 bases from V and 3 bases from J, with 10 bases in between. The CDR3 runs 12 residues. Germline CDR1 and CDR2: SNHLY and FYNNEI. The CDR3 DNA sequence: TGTGCCAGCATGGTGGACGGCTACGAGCAGTACTTC. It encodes CASMVDGYEQYF.

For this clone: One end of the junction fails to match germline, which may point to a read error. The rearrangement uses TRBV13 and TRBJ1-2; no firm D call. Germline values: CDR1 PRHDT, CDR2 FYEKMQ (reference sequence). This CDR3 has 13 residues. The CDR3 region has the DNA TGTGCCAGCAGCTTAGGGCAGAACTATGGTTACACCTTC. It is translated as CASSLGQNYGYTF. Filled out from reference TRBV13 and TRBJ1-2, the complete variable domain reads AAGVIQSPRHLIKEKRETATLKCYPIPRHDTVYWYQQGPGQDPQFLISFYEKMQSDKGSIPDRFSAQQFSDYHSELNMSSLELGDSALYFCASSLGQNYGYTFGSGTRLTVV.

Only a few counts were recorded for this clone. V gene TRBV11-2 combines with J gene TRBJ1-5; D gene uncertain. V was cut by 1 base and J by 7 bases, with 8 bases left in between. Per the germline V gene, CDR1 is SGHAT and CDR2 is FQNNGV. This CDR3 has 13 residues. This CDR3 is CASSLGGTQPQHF. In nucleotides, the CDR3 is TGTGCCAGCAGCTTAGGGGGTACACAGCCCCAGCATTTT.

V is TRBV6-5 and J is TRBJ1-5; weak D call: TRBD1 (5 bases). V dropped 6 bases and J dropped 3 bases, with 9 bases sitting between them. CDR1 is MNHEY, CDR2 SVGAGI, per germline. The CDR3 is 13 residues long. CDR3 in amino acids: CASSSQDNQPQHF. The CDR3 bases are TGTGCCAGCAGCTCACAGGACAATCAGCCCCAGCATTTT.

CDR3 DNA sequence: TGCGCCAGCAGCCAAGATTGGAGCCTACCTTACAATGAGCAGTTCTTC. It codes for CASSQDWSLPYNEQFF. The V call is TRBV4-1, the J call TRBJ2-1; the D is unclear. Germline values: CDR1 MGHRA, CDR2 YSYEKL. Trimming pared 0 bases from V and 4 bases from J, leaving 13 bases between. CDR3 size: 16 residues.

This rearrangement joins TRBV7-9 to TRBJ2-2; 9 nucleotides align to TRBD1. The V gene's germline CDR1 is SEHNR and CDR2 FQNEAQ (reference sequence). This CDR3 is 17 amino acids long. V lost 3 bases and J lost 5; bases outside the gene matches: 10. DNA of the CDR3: TGTGCCAGCAGCTTCGAGGACAGGGGTTTGTATACCGGGGAGCTGTTTTTT. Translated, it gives CASSFEDRGLYTGELFF.

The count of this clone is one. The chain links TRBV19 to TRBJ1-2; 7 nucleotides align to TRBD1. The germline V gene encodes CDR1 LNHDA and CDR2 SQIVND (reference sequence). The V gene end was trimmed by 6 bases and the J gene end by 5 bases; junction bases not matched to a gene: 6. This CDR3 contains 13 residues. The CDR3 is CASSHGTDYGYTF. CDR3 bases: TGTGCCAGTAGCCACGGGACAGATTATGGCTACACCTTC.

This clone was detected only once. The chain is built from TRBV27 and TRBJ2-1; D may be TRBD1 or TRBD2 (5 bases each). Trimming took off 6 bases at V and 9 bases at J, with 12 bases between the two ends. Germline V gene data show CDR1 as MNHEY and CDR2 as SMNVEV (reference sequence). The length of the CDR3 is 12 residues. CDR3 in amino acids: CASSLGGGEQFF. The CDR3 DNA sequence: TGTGCCAGCAGCCTCGGTGGGGGTGAGCAGTTCTTC.

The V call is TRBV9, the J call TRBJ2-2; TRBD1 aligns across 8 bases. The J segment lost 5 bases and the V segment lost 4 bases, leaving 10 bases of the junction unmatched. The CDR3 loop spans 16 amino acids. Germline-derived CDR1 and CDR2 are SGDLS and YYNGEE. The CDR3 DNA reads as TGTGCCAGCAGCCCCGGCCAGGGGGCAGATACCGGGGAGCTGTTTTTT. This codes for CASSPGQGADTGELFF.

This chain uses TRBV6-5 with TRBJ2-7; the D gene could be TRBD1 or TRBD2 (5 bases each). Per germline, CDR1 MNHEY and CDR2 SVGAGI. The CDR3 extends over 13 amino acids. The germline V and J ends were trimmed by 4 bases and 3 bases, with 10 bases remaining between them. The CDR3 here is CASSLGVDYEQYF. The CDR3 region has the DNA TGTGCCAGCAGTTTGGGGGTAGACTACGAGCAGTACTTC.

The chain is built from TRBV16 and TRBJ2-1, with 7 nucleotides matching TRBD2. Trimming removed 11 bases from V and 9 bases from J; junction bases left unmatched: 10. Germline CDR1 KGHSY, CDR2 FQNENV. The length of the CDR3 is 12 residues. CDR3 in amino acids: CAVGLDHGEQFF. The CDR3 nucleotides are TGTGCCGTTGGACTAGATCACGGTGAGCAGTTCTTC.

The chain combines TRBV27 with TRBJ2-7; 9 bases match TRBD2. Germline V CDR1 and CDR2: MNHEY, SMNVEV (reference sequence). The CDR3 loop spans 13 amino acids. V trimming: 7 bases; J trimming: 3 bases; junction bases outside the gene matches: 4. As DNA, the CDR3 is TGTGCCAGCAAGGCAGCGGGGGGCTACGAGCAGTACTTC. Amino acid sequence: CASKAAGGYEQYF.